Following are 13 T cell receptor beta chains from one sample sequenced in a study of spatial heterogeneity in lung cancer. TCRdb analysed the 5' RACE reads with MiXCR anew, one entry per CDR3 protein. The data show roughly 45,000 distinct CDR3 sequences, with 22% seen just once and about 7.2% held by the top ten. Time point noted: blood at routine non-recurrence follow-up after resection. The sample in question was PBMCs, obtained at follow-up. These TCRs come from a female donor with early-stage non-small cell lung cancer.

The table lists this clonotype with a count of one. The rearrangement uses TRBV5-8 and TRBJ2-1; D uncertain. Trimming took 2 bases from V and 8 from J, leaving 17 bases between them. Per the germline V gene, CDR1 is SGHTS and CDR2 is YDEGEE. The length of the CDR3 is 15 residues. This chain's CDR3 is CASSFLAGPSDEQFF. In DNA form, the CDR3 reads TGTGCCAGCAGCTTCTTGGCAGGACCGTCGGATGAGCAGTTCTTC.

Ten or more counts support this clonotype. This chain uses TRBV19 with TRBJ1-1, with a possible D match to TRBD1 (5 bases). V shed 6 bases and J shed 7 bases, with 9 bases lying between them. CDR1 and CDR2 (germline): LNHDA, SQIVND (reference sequence). The CDR3 runs 11 residues. The CDR3 sequence is CASRRDGEAFF. DNA of the CDR3: TGTGCCAGTAGACGGGACGGTGAAGCTTTCTTT.

This clonotype appeared a few times. V gene TRBV28 combines with J gene TRBJ1-4, with TRBD1 identical over 8 bases. The CDR3 is 13 amino acids. Germline assignment: CDR1 MDHEN and CDR2 SYDVKM. The V and J ends lost 9 bases and 1 base, in that order; junction bases with no gene match: 1. CDR3 nucleotides: TGTGCCAGTGGGACAGGAACTAATGAAAAACTGTTTTTT. As protein: CASGTGTNEKLFF.

The chain combines TRBV5-1 with TRBJ2-2, with D perhaps TRBD1 or TRBD2 (5 bases each). The CDR3 has 17 residues. CDR1 and CDR2 (germline): SGHRS, YFSETQ. V lost 3 bases and J lost 1, with 16 bases in between. The CDR3 DNA reads TGCGCCAGCAGCTCACCCTTAAGAGGGGTGAACACCGGGGAGCTGTTTTTT. Its protein is CASSSPLRGVNTGELFF.

The rearrangement links TRBV7-9 to TRBJ2-5; TRBD2 matches 8 bases. Germline V gene data show CDR1 as SEHNR and CDR2 as FQNEAQ (reference sequence). After removal of 3 bases from V and 5 bases from J, the junction contained 8 bases not matched to a gene. The CDR3 consists of 15 residues. The CDR3 loop reads CASSFGAGEEETQYF. The CDR3 coding sequence is TGTGCCAGCAGCTTCGGAGCGGGGGAAGAGGAGACCCAGTACTTC.

This clonotype was counted at least ten times. J is TRBJ1-6 and V is TRBV27; D is possibly TRBD1 (5 bases). The germline gives CDR1 MNHEY, CDR2 SMNVEV (reference sequence). V lost 6 bases, J lost 6 bases, and 12 bases lay in between. This CDR3 contains 14 residues. CDR3 residues: CASRLTVSNSPLHF. DNA for the CDR3: TGTGCCAGCAGACTGACAGTTAGTAATTCACCCCTCCACTTT.

The chain carries TRBV19 and TRBJ1-2; no clear D gene. Germline CDR1 LNHDA, CDR2 SQIVND (reference sequence). CDR3 length: 13 amino acids. With 7 bases removed from V and 7 bases from J, the gap between germline ends came to 16 bases. CDR3 loop: CASTADGLGGYTF. The CDR3 coding sequence is TGTGCCAGTACCGCGGACGGCCTTGGTGGCTACACCTTC.

A few counts support this clonotype. The V gene is TRBV19, the J gene TRBJ2-3; 13 nucleotides match TRBD2. Germline V gene data show CDR1 as LNHDA and CDR2 as SQIVND (reference sequence). The CDR3 sequence is 16 residues long. With V trimmed by 3 bases and J by 8 bases, 8 bases remained unmatched. CDR3 sequence reads: CASSMGLAGITSTQYF. The CDR3 nucleotides read TGTGCCAGTAGTATGGGACTAGCGGGGATTACAAGTACGCAGTATTTT.

This clonotype was seen just once. Lacking the conserved final phenylalanine or tryptophan, this CDR3 likely reflects a read error. The chain employs TRBV20-1 and TRBJ2-3; D remains unclear. Trimming cost V 2 bases and J 0 bases, with 9 bases left between them. CDR1 is DFQATT, CDR2 SNEGSKA, per germline (reference sequence). The CDR3 is made up of 14 amino acids. The DNA for the CDR3 is TGCAGTGCTAGATCGGACGGGAGCACAGATACGCAGTATCTT. Translated: CSARSDGSTDTQYL.

Only a few counts were recorded for this clonotype. V and J are TRBV3-1 and TRBJ2-1; no reliable D call. V lost 0 bases and J 5 bases, leaving 14 bases between the germline ends. The germline V gene has CDR1 LGHDT and CDR2 YNNKEL (reference sequence). This CDR3 comprises 16 residues. The CDR3 DNA sequence: TGTGCCAGCAGCCAAGATCGAGGATTATGGCACAATGAGCAGTTCTTC. Protein: CASSQDRGLWHNEQFF.

This clonotype has at least ten counts. V gene TRBV3-1 combines with J gene TRBJ2-1, with 13 bases lining up with TRBD2. The germline V gene encodes CDR1 LGHDT and CDR2 YNNKEL (reference sequence). V shed 5 bases and J 15 bases; nucleotides not matched to a gene: 7. The CDR3 sequence is 13 residues long. For the CDR3, the DNA is TGTGCCAGCAGCGCCCAGACTAGCGGGAGGATGTTCTTC. Translated: CASSAQTSGRMFF.

Only a few counts were recorded for this clonotype. This sequence joins TRBV5-1 and TRBJ1-1; maybe TRBD1 (5 bases). CDR3 size: 15 residues. Germline CDR1 and CDR2: SGHRS and YFSETQ. V was trimmed by 1 base and J by 1 base, leaving 11 bases between them. The CDR3 DNA sequence: TGCGCCAGCAGCTTGTCCGGGACGGAGAACACTGAAGCTTTCTTT. Translation: CASSLSGTENTEAFF.

This clonotype was detected only a few times. The chain recombines TRBV7-2 with TRBJ2-1, with 9 bases fitting TRBD2. V shed 1 base, J shed 0 bases, and the junction held 4 bases outside the gene matches. The CDR3 loop spans 17 amino acids. The germline gives CDR1 SGHTA, CDR2 FQGNSA. The CDR3, as DNA: TGTGCCAGCAGCTTAGTGTCTAGCGGGGCCTCCTACAATGAGCAGTTCTTC. Residues: CASSLVSSGASYNEQFF.